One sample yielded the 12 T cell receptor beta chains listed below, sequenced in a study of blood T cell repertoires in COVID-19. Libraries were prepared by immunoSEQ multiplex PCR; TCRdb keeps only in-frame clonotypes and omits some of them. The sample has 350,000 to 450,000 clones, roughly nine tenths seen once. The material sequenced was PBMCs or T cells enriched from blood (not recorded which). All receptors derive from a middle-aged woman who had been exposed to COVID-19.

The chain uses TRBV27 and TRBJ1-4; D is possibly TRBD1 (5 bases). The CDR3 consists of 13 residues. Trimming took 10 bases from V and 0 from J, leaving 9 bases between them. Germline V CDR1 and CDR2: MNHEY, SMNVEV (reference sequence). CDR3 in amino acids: CATATATNEKLFF. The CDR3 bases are TGTGCCACCGCGACAGCAACTAATGAAAAACTGTTTTTT.

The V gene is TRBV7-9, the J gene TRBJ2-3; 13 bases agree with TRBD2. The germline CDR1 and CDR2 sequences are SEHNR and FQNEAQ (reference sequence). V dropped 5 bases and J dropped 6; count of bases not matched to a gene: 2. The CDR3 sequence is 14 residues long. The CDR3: CASSGGLAGDTQYF. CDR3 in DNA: TGTGCCAGCAGCGGGGGACTAGCGGGGGATACGCAGTATTTT.

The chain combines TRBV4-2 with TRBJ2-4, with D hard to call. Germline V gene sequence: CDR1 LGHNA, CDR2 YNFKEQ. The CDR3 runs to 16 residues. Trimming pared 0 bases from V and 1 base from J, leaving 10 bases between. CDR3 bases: TGTGCCAGCAGCCAAGAACTCCGGTCTGCCAAAAACATTCAGTACTTC. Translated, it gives CASSQELRSAKNIQYF.

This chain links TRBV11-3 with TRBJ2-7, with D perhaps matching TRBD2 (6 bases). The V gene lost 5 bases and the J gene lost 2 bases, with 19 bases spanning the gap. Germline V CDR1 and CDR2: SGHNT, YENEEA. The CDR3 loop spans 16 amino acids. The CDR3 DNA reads TGTGCCAGCAGCCCAACGAACCGGGACTCAACCTACGAGCAGTACTTC. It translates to CASSPTNRDSTYEQYF.

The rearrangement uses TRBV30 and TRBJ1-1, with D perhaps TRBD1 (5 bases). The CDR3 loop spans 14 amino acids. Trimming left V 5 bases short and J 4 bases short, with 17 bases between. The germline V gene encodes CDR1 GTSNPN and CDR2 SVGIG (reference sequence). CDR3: CAWSATGGATEAFF. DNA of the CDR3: TGTGCCTGGTCAGCGACTGGAGGGGCCACTGAAGCTTTCTTT.

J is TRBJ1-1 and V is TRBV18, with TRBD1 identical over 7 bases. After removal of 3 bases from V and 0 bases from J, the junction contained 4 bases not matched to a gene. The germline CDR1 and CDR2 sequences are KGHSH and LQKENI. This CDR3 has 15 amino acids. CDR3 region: CASSPQGQMNTEAFF. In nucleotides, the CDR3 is TGTGCCAGCTCACCGCAGGGACAGATGAACACTGAAGCTTTCTTT.

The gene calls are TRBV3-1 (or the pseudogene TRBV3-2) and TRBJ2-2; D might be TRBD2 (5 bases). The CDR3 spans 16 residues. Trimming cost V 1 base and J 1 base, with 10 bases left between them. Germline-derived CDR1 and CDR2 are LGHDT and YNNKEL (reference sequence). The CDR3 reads CASSQAGLGNTGELFF. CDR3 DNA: TGTGCCAGCAGCCAAGCGGGATTAGGGAACACCGGGGAGCTGTTTTTT.

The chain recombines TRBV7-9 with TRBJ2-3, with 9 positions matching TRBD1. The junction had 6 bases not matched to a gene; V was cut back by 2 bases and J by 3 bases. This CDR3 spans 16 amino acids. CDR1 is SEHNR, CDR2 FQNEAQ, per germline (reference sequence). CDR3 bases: TGTGCCAGCAGCTTATATCGGGGACAGGGAACAGATACGCAGTATTTT. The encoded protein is CASSLYRGQGTDTQYF. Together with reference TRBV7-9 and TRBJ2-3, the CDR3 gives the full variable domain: DTGVSQNPRHKITKRGQNVTFRCDPISEHNRLYWYRQTLGQGPEFLTYFQNEAQLEKSRLLSDRFSAERPKGSFSTLEIQRTEQGDSAMYLCASSLYRGQGTDTQYFGPGTRLTVL.

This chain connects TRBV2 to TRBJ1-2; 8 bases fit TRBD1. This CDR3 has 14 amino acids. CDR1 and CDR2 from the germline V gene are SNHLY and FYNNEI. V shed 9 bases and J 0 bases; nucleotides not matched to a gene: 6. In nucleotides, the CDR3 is TGTGCCAGTCGACGGACAGGGACTAACTATGGCTACACCTTC. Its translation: CASRRTGTNYGYTF.

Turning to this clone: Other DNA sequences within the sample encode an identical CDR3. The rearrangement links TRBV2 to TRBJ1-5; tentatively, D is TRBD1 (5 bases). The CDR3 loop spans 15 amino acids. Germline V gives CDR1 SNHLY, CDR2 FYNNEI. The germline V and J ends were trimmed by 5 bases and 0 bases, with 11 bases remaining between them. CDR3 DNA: TGTGCCAGCAGTCGACAGAAATATAGCAATCAGCCCCAGCATTTT. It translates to CASSRQKYSNQPQHF.

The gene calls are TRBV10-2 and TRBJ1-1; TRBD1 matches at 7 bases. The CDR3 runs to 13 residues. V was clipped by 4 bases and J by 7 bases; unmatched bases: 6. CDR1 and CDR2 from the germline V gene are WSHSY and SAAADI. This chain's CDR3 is CASSGTQGNEAFF. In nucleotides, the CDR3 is TGCGCCAGCAGTGGGACACAGGGGAATGAAGCTTTCTTT.

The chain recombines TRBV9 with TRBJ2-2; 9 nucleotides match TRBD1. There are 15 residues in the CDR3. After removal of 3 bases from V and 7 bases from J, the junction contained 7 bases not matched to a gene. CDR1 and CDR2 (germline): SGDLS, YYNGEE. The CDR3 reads CASSAVDRGGGELFF. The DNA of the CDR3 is TGTGCCAGCAGCGCCGTGGACAGGGGTGGCGGGGAGCTGTTTTTT.